Listed below are T cell receptor beta chains from one sample, sequenced in a study of blood T cell repertoires in COVID-19. Profiling relied on immunoSEQ multiplex PCR, and the TCRdb table lists in-frame clones only, not all of them. The sample holds about 46,000 clones, approximately 89% seen once. The sequencing sample was made of peripheral blood. The receptors stem from a man aged 55 to 70 with acute or convalescent COVID-19. Each CDR3 is given with its conserved first and last residue. A D gene is named only where the DNA matches it firmly. The size entry is marked missing in some rows and otherwise reads once, few, many or a size class.

d_call,clone_size,j_call,v_call,cdr3_nt,cdr3_aa
TRBD2,NA,TRBJ2-1,TRBV7-3,TGTGCCAGCAGCGCCGGGACTAGCGGGAGTAATGAGCAGTTCTTC,CASSAGTSGSNEQFF
TRBD1,NA,TRBJ2-3,TRBV5-1,TGCGCCAGCAGCCCCGGACAGGGTCAGGGTACGCAGTATTTT,CASSPGQGQGTQYF
TRBD2,few,TRBJ2-3,TRBV18,TGTGCCAGCTCAAGGGGGCTAGCGGGAGAAACTACGCAGTATTTT,CASSRGLAGETTQYF
TRBD1,NA,TRBJ2-2,TRBV10-2,TGCGCCAGCTTCACTAGGGGACAGGGGGACACCGGGGAGCTGTTTTTT,CASFTRGQGDTGELFF
TRBD1,NA,TRBJ1-3,TRBV15,TGTGCCACCAGCAGAGATCGGGACAGGGCATCTGGAAACACCATATATTTT,CATSRDRDRASGNTIYF
TRBD1,NA,TRBJ1-5,TRBV18,TGTGCCAGCTCACCACCGTCAGGGGGTCAGCCCCAGCATTTT,CASSPPSGGQPQHF
NA,NA,TRBJ1-5,TRBV28,TGTGCCAGCAGTTGGAGGGGTGCAGGCAATCAGCCCCAGCATTTT,CASSWRGAGNQPQHF
NA,once,TRBJ1-2,TRBV28,TGTGCCAGCAGTGTACTCCCGCCAGGGGCCTATGGCTACACCTTC,CASSVLPPGAYGYTF
TRBD2,NA,TRBJ2-2,TRBV20-1,TGCAGTGCTAGTTCCTTCTTAGCGGGGGATACCGGGGAGCTGTTTTTT,CSASSFLAGDTGELFF
NA,NA,TRBJ1-1,TRBV2,TGTGCCAGCAGTGAGGAGGCAGGAGGAAACACTGAAGCTTTCTTT,CASSEEAGGNTEAFF
TRBD1,NA,TRBJ1-1,TRBV27,TGTGCCAGCAGGAACAGGGGGCAAGTCACTGAAGCTTTCTTT,CASRNRGQVTEAFF
NA,NA,TRBJ1-1,TRBV28,TGTGCCACCTGGGGCCAGGGTAACACTGAAGCTTTCTTT,CATWGQGNTEAFF
TRBD2,NA,TRBJ2-7,TRBV6-2/TRBV6-3,TGTGCCAGCAGCCAGGGACTAGTGGGGATCGAGCAGTACTTC,CASSQGLVGIEQYF
TRBD1,NA,TRBJ2-7,TRBV18,TGTGCCAGCTCACCCGGGACAGAGAGCTCCTACGAGCAGTACTTC,CASSPGTESSYEQYF
TRBD1,NA,TRBJ1-1,TRBV6-6,TGTGCCAGCAGTCCGTACGGGACAGGGGGTTTGAACACTGAAGCTTTCTTT,CASSPYGTGGLNTEAFF
TRBD2,NA,TRBJ2-7,TRBV7-3,TGTGCCAGCAGCACAATGGGGGGGAGCGGGTCCGAGCAGTACTTC,CASSTMGGSGSEQYF
TRBD1,NA,TRBJ1-5,TRBV28,TGTGCCAGCAGACATAATACAGGGGCGGCTCAGCCCCAGCATTTT,CASRHNTGAAQPQHF
TRBD1,NA,TRBJ1-1,TRBV30,TGTGCCTGGAGTGGGGACAGGACGAACACTGAAGCTTTCTTT,CAWSGDRTNTEAFF
NA,NA,TRBJ1-1,TRBV5-1,TGCGCCAGCAGCATCTCGGGGGGGAACACTGAAGCTTTCTTT,CASSISGGNTEAFF
TRBD2,NA,TRBJ2-1,TRBV7-3,TGTGCCAGCAGCTTAAGGGGGACTAGCTGGGTCTTC,CASSLRGTSWVF
TRBD1,NA,TRBJ1-2,TRBV25-1,TGTGCCAGCAGTGGTCAGACAGGGGGTTATGGCTACACCTTC,CASSGQTGGYGYTF
TRBD2,NA,TRBJ2-4,TRBV27,TGTGCCAGCAGCTCTACTAGCGGTGTTGCCAAAAACATTCAGTACTTC,CASSSTSGVAKNIQYF
NA,NA,TRBJ1-1,TRBV30,TGTGCCTGGAGGGCCGGACAAGCCACTGAAGCTTTCTTT,CAWRAGQATEAFF
NA,NA,TRBJ2-6,TRBV18,TGTGCCAGCTCACAGGGAGAGGCCAACGTCCTGACTTTC,CASSQGEANVLTF